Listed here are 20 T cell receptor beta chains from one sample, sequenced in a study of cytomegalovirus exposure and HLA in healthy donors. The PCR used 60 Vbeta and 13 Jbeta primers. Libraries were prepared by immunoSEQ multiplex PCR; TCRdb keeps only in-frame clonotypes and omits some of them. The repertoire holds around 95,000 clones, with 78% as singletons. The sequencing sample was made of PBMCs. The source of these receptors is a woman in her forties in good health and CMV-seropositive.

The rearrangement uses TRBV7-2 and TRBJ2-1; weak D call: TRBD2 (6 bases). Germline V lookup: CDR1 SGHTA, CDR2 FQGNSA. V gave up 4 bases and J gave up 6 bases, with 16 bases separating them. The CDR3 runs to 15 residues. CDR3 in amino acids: CASSSSGWGANEQFF. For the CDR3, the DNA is TGTGCCAGCAGCTCGAGCGGGTGGGGAGCCAATGAGCAGTTCTTC.

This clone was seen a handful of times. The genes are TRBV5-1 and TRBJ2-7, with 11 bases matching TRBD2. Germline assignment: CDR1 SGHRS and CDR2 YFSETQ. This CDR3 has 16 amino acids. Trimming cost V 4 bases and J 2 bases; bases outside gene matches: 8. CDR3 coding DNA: TGCGCCAGCAGCACCGGGACTAGCGGAGGGACCTACGAGCAGTACTTC. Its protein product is CASSTGTSGGTYEQYF.

CDR3 loop: CASSSRERAPDTQYF. In nucleotides, the CDR3 is TGTGCCAGCAGCAGCCGGGAGCGAGCACCAGATACGCAGTATTTT. The J gene is TRBJ2-3, the V gene TRBV7-9; tentative D call: TRBD2 (6 bases). This CDR3 is 15 amino acids long. CDR1 SEHNR and CDR2 FQNEAQ come from the germline V gene (reference sequence). Trimming took off 5 bases at V and 4 bases at J, with 16 bases between the two ends. The full variable domain, its missing parts supplied by reference TRBV7-9 and TRBJ2-3, is DTGVSQNPRHKITKRGQNVTFRCDPISEHNRLYWYRQTLGQGPEFLTYFQNEAQLEKSRLLSDRFSAERPKGSFSTLEIQRTEQGDSAMYLCASSSRERAPDTQYFGPGTRLTVL.

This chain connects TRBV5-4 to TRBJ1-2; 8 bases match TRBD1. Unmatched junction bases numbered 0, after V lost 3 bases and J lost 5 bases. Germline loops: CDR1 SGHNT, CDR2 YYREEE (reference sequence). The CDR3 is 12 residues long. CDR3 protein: CASSWTGYGYTF. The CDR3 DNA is TGTGCCAGCAGCTGGACAGGGTATGGCTACACCTTC. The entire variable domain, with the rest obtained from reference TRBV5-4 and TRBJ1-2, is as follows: ETGVTQSPTHLIKTRGQQVTLRCSSQSGHNTVSWYQQALGQGPQFIFQYYREEENGRGNFPPRFSGLQFPNYSSELNVNALELDDSALYLCASSWTGYGYTFGSGTRLTVV.

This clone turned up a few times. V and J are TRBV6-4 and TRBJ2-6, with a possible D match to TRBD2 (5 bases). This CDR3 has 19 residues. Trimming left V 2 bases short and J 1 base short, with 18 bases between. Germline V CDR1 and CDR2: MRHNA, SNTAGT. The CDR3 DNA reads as TGTGCCAGCAGTGACGCCCCCCCGGGAACCGATTCTGGGGCCAACGTCCTGACTTTC. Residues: CASSDAPPGTDSGANVLTF.

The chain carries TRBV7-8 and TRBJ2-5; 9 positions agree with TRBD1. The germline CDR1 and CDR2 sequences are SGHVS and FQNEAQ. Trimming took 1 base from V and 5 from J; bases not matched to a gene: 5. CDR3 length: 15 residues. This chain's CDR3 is CASSLGDRVPETQYF. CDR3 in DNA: TGTGCCAGCAGCTTAGGGGACAGGGTGCCGGAGACCCAGTACTTC.

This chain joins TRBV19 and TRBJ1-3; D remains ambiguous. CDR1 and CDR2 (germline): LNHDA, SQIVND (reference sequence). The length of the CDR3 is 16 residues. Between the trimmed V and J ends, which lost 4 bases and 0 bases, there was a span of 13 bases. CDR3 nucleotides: TGTGCCAGTAGTACTCTGACATACAGCTCTGGAAACACCATATATTTT. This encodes CASSTLTYSSGNTIYF.

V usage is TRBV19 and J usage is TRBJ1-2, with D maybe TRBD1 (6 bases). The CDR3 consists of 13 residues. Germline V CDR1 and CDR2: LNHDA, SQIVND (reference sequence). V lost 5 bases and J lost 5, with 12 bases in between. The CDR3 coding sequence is TGTGCCAGTAGTTACCGGGACATGTATGGCTACACCTTC. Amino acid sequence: CASSYRDMYGYTF.

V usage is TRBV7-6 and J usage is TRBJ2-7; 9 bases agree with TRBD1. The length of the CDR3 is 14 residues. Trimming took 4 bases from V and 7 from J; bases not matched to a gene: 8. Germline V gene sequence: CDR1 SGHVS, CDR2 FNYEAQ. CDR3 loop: CASSSRQGGWEQYF. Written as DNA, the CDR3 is TGTGCCAGCAGCTCTCGACAGGGGGGGTGGGAGCAGTACTTC.

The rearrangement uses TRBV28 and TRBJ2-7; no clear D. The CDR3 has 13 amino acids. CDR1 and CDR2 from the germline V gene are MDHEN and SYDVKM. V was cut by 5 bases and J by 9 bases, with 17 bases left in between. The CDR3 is CASSPPKSVGQYF. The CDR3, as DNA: TGTGCCAGCAGTCCCCCCAAAAGTGTCGGGCAGTACTTC.

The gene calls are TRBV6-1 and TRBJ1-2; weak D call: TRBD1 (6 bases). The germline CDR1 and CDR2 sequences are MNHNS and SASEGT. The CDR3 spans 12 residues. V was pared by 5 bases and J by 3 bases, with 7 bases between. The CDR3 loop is CASSQGHYGYTF. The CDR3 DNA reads TGTGCCAGCAGTCAGGGGCACTATGGCTACACCTTC.

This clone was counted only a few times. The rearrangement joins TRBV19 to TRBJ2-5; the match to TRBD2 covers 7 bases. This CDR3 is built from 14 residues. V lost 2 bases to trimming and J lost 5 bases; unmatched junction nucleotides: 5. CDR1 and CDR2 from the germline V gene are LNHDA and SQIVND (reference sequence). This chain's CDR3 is CASSIRAGEETQYF. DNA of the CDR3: TGTGCCAGTAGTATACGGGCGGGAGAGGAGACCCAGTACTTC.

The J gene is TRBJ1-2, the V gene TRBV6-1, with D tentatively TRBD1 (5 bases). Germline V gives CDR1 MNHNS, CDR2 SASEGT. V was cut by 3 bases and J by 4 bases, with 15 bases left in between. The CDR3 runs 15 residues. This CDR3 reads CASSETVLQGYGYTF. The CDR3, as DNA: TGTGCCAGCAGTGAGACGGTTCTGCAGGGCTATGGCTACACCTTC.

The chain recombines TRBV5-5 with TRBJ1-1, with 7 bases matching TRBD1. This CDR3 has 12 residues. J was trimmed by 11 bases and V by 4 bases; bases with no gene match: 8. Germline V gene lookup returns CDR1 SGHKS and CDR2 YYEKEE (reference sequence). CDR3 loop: CASSPNQGVAFF. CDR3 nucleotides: TGTGCCAGCAGCCCGAACCAGGGGGTGGCTTTCTTT.

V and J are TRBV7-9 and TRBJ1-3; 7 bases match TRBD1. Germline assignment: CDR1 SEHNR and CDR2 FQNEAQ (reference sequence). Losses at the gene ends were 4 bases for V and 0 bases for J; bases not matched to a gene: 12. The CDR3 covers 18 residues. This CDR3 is CASSSPSGQLSSGNTIYF. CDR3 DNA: TGTGCCAGCAGCTCCCCCTCGGGACAGCTTAGCTCTGGAAACACCATATATTTT.

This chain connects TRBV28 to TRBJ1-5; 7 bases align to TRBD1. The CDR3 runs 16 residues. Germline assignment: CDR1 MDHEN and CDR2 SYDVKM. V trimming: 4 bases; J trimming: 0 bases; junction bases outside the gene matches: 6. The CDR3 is CASSSGQKYSNQPQHF. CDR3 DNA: TGTGCCAGCAGTTCGGGACAGAAATATAGCAATCAGCCCCAGCATTTT.

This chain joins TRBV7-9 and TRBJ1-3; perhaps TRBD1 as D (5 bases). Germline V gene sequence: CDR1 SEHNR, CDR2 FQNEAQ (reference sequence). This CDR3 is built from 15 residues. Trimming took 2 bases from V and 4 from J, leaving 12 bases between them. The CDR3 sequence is CASSLPRAGGNTIYF. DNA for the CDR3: TGTGCCAGCAGCTTACCCAGGGCCGGGGGAAACACCATATATTTT.

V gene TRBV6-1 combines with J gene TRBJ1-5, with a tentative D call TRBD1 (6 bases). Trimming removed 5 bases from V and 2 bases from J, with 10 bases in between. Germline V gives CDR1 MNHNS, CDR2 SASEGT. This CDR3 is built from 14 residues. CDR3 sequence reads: CASSLPGGNQPQHF. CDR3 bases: TGTGCCAGCAGTCTGCCAGGGGGCAATCAGCCCCAGCATTTT.

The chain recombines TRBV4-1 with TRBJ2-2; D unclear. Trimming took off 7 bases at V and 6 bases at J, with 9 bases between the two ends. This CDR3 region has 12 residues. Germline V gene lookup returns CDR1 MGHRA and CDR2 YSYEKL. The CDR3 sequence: CASTLGAGELFF. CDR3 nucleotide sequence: TGCGCCAGCACCTTGGGCGCCGGGGAGCTGTTTTTT.

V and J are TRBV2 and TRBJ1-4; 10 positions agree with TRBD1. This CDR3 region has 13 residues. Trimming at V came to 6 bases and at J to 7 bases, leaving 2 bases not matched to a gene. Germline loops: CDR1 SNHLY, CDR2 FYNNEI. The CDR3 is CASSGDRGEKLFF. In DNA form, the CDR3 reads TGTGCCAGCAGCGGGGACAGGGGTGAAAAACTGTTTTTT.